This T cell receptor (beta chain) was found in a study of post-analysis software for immune sequencing data (dated by TCRdb to between 2015 and 2017). For the wider study: Relapsing-remitting, secondary progressive and progressive-relapsing multiple sclerosis were recorded as disease courses, and subtype annotation was lacking for some patients. A subset of samples was prepared in parallel using single-end sample barcoding, then pooled and co-amplified after Illumina adapter ligation. The patient repertoires were compared against 11 previously published healthy control repertoires obtained from donors aged about 6 to 26 years.

Trimmed from V: 4 bases; trimmed from J: 0 bases; junction bases lacking a gene match: 4. The CDR3 spans 15 residues, from the cysteine through the phenylalanine. Only the CDR3 region is kept as DNA, spanning 45 bases read in frame from base 1. Taken from the germline V gene, the CDR1 and CDR2 loops are SGHRS and YFSETQ. TCR beta repertoires were profiled from peripheral blood of 10 to 15 young patients with multiple sclerosis to demonstrate the VDJtools post-analysis software. The patients with multiple sclerosis were children and adolescents between roughly 6 and 17 years of age. This clonotype was found a few times. Its recognized antigen is unknown. No much larger clonotype is one base removed from it; base qualities were not supplied. The library was prepared using PCR. Reads for this sample came from an Illumina HiSeq 2500. To reduce PCR and sequencing biases, unique molecular identifiers were built into the TCR beta cDNA libraries. Roughly 0.5 million cDNA molecules were obtained per 1 to 10 million input T cells, so each molecule approximated one T cell. The patient libraries were prepared and sequenced with the same protocol used for the earlier healthy control dataset. Samples belonging to the same batch were prepared together, multiplexed and sequenced on a shared HiSeq lane. The paper's data handling went like this. Raw barcoded reads were processed with MIGEC, discarding single-read molecular identifier groups before consensus assembly and CDR3 extraction. VDJtools was used for post-analysis of the clonotype tables, and diversity was normalized by down-sampling every dataset to the size of the smallest sample. In repertoire overlap clustering, CDR3 amino acid sequences, but not nucleotide sequences, were matched to correct batch-related cross-sample contamination. TCRdb trimmed the raw reads at Q25, called clones with MiXCR and kept productive beta chains. Every CDR3 protein is listed once, alongside the most common genes and DNA of its rows. The V and J calls were not made by the authors but by TCRdb's processing. Counted in this sample were about 400,000 distinct CDR3 sequences; less than 40% of them appeared once. About an eighth of the sample is taken by the ten largest.

Results and caveats for the whole study, not just this receptor: The multiple sclerosis patient group was slightly younger than the control group. Compared with controls, multiple sclerosis patients had significantly lower normalized Chao1 diversity, a finding suggesting substantial peripheral T-cell clonal expansion. Direct clustering with F measure showed strong co-clustering of samples prepared in the same batch, prompting a batch-effect correction. Patients showed significantly higher frequencies than controls for about five TRBV segments, among them TRBV5-6, TRBV5-1 and TRBV20-1.

This receptor was obtained from a girl aged 5-17 years with multiple sclerosis. The chain uses TRBV5-1 and TRBJ2-3; 8 nucleotides in the junction match TRBD1. The source material was blood. The nucleotide sequence reads as follows: TGCGCCAGCAGCCGGACAGGGCTAAGCACAGATACGCAGTATTTT. It translates as CASSRTGLSTDTQYF.